The 19 T cell receptor beta chains in this list originate from one sample, sequenced in a study of T cells after posttransplantation cyclophosphamide. The table came from immunoSEQ multiplex PCR; TCRdb's copy has only in-frame clones and leaves some out. This repertoire shows fewer than 2,500 clones, roughly 94% found once; its top ten account for 2.5% to 3%. Sequenced input: CD4+ T cells sorted from bone marrow. These receptors came from a woman between 45 and 60 years old in good health and a related stem cell transplant donor.

This clone was counted once. V gene TRBV5-4 combines with J gene TRBJ2-7; TRBD2 matches 8 bases. The CDR3 totals 14 residues. Trimming cost V 4 bases and J 6 bases; bases outside gene matches: 9. In germline, CDR1 is SGHNT, CDR2 YYREEE (reference sequence). The CDR3 coding sequence is TGTGCCAGCAGCACGACTAGCGCCGCGGGCGAGCAGTACTTC. It translates to CASSTTSAAGEQYF.

The chain employs TRBV29-1 and TRBJ2-3, with TRBD2 matching 8 bases. CDR3 size: 17 residues. J lost 1 base, V lost 6 bases, and 15 bases had no gene match. Germline values: CDR1 SQVTM, CDR2 ANQGSEA. The CDR3 sequence: CSVDHPGYGRGTDTQYF. Written as DNA, the CDR3 is TGCAGCGTCGATCATCCTGGGTACGGGAGGGGCACAGATACGCAGTATTTT.

The chain couples TRBV2 to TRBJ1-2, with 7 positions matching TRBD1. V lost 3 bases and J lost 8; bases outside the gene matches: 6. Looked up from germline, CDR1 is SNHLY and CDR2 is FYNNEI. This CDR3 spans 13 amino acids. The CDR3 loop is CASSDRGSVGYTF. CDR3 nucleotides: TGTGCCAGCAGTGACAGGGGGTCGGTCGGCTACACCTTC.

V and J are TRBV18 and TRBJ2-1; 10 nucleotides align to TRBD2. CDR3 length equals 14 residues. V was clipped by 3 bases and J by 8 bases; unmatched bases: 4. Germline CDR1 and CDR2: KGHSH and LQKENI. CDR3 nucleotide sequence: TGTGCCAGCTCACCGCTAGCGGGAGCCCATGAGCAGTTCTTC. Its translation: CASSPLAGAHEQFF.

The chain joins TRBV18 to TRBJ1-1; the D gene is possibly TRBD1 (6 bases). V lost 5 bases and J lost 3, with 13 bases in between. Germline assignment: CDR1 KGHSH and CDR2 LQKENI. This CDR3 has 14 residues. CDR3 nucleotide sequence: TGTGCCAGCTCAACTACGGACAGATACACTGAAGCTTTCTTT. Amino acid sequence: CASSTTDRYTEAFF.

The J gene is TRBJ2-7, the V gene TRBV7-9; the match to TRBD1 covers 8 bases. The CDR3 has 14 amino acids. Germline V gene data show CDR1 as SEHNR and CDR2 as FQNEAQ (reference sequence). With V trimmed by 7 bases and J by 2 bases, 7 bases remained unmatched. The CDR3 sequence is CASTSDRATYEQYF. CDR3 bases: TGTGCCAGCACCTCGGACAGGGCAACCTACGAGCAGTACTTC. Drawing the rest from reference TRBV7-9 and TRBJ2-7, the complete variable domain is DTGVSQNPRHKITKRGQNVTFRCDPISEHNRLYWYRQTLGQGPEFLTYFQNEAQLEKSRLLSDRFSAERPKGSFSTLEIQRTEQGDSAMYLCASTSDRATYEQYFGPGTRLTVT.

The chain is built from TRBV2 and TRBJ1-1; TRBD1 agrees at 7 bases. With V trimmed by 5 bases and J by 8 bases, 11 bases remained unmatched. In germline, CDR1 is SNHLY, CDR2 FYNNEI. The CDR3 totals 14 residues. In nucleotides, the CDR3 is TGTGCCAGCAGTACTACAAGGGGGCATCTGGAAGCTTTCTTT. This codes for CASSTTRGHLEAFF. Full variable domain (outside the CDR3, taken from reference TRBV2 and TRBJ1-1): EPEVTQTPSHQVTQMGQEVILRCVPISNHLYFYWYRQILGQKVEFLVSFYNNEISEKSEIFDDQFSVERPDGSNFTLKIRSTKLEDSAMYFCASSTTRGHLEAFFGQGTRLTVV.

The V call is TRBV18, the J call TRBJ2-1; D is possibly TRBD2 (5 bases). V dropped 2 bases and J dropped 5 bases, with 19 bases sitting between them. The CDR3 consists of 17 residues. The V gene's germline CDR1 is KGHSH and CDR2 LQKENI. This CDR3 is CASSPSPTRGLNNEQFF. The DNA of the CDR3 is TGTGCCAGCTCACCATCACCAACTAGAGGACTTAACAATGAGCAGTTCTTC.

The genes are TRBV5-1 and TRBJ2-4; D is unresolved. This CDR3 is built from 15 residues. Germline loops: CDR1 SGHRS, CDR2 YFSETQ. V lost 5 bases and J lost 0, with 12 bases in between. CDR3 sequence (DNA): TGCGCCAGCAGTCCCCTTTCCCTAGCCAAAAACATTCAGTACTTC. Translated, it gives CASSPLSLAKNIQYF.

The chain uses TRBV6-4 and TRBJ2-1; 11 bases are a match to TRBD2. The junction had 5 bases not matched to a gene; V was cut back by 4 bases and J by 9 bases. The CDR3 runs 14 residues. Germline lookup yields CDR1 MRHNA and CDR2 SNTAGT. The CDR3: CASSVAGGETEQFF. The CDR3 DNA sequence: TGTGCCAGCAGTGTAGCGGGGGGGGAAACTGAGCAGTTCTTC.

This chain connects TRBV13 to TRBJ1-1; 7 nucleotides line up with TRBD1. The CDR3 has 16 residues. Trimming cost V 5 bases and J 1 base; bases outside gene matches: 10. CDR1 and CDR2 from the germline V gene are PRHDT and FYEKMQ (reference sequence). DNA for the CDR3: TGTGCCAGCAGCCTTACAGGGGACACCCGGAACACTGAAGCTTTCTTT. Translated: CASSLTGDTRNTEAFF.

J is TRBJ1-2 and V is TRBV28; 7 bases line up with TRBD1. The CDR3 is made up of 14 amino acids. Germline V gives CDR1 MDHEN, CDR2 SYDVKM. Trimming at V came to 4 bases and at J to 4 bases, leaving 6 bases not matched to a gene. DNA for the CDR3: TGTGCCAGCAGTTCGGCCCACAGGGGCTATGGCTACACCTTC. This sequence encodes CASSSAHRGYGYTF.

V usage is TRBV5-6 and J usage is TRBJ2-7; weak D call: TRBD2 (5 bases). The CDR3 length is 15 residues. In germline, CDR1 is SGHDT, CDR2 YYEEEE. V shed 3 bases and J shed 6 bases, with 19 bases lying between them. The CDR3 nucleotides are TGTGCCAGCAGCTCGAGTGGTCGGGAACCCACCGAGCAGTACTTC. It specifies CASSSSGREPTEQYF.

This clone was seen more than once but under ten times. This chain uses TRBV5-8 with TRBJ1-3; possibly TRBD1 for D (5 bases). CDR1 and CDR2 from the germline V gene are SGHTS and YDEGEE. The CDR3 runs 15 residues. Trimming stripped 4 bases from V and 4 bases from J, with 15 bases between. CDR3 sequence: CASSLYSRAGNTIYF. CDR3 bases: TGTGCCAGCAGCCTGTACAGCAGGGCCGGAAACACCATATATTTT.

V gene TRBV29-1 combines with J gene TRBJ1-2, with 9 bases that match TRBD1. Germline trimming cut 4 bases from V and 5 bases from J; bases unmatched to any gene: 8. The CDR3 is 14 amino acids. The germline CDR1 and CDR2 sequences are SQVTM and ANQGSEA. The CDR3 here is CSVGGTGSQYGYTF. DNA for the CDR3: TGCAGCGTTGGTGGGACAGGGAGTCAGTATGGCTACACCTTC.

The J gene is TRBJ2-1, the V gene TRBV5-1, with TRBD2 as a possible D gene (5 bases). Per germline, CDR1 SGHRS and CDR2 YFSETQ. Trimming pared 4 bases from V and 5 bases from J, leaving 10 bases between. The CDR3 totals 13 residues. CDR3 nucleotide sequence: TGCGCCAGCAGCCCGGACTCGAACAATGAGCAGTTCTTC. Its protein product is CASSPDSNNEQFF.

The rearrangement links TRBV6-5 to TRBJ1-3; D gene ambiguous. The CDR3 is made up of 14 amino acids. Trimming removed 6 bases from V and 0 bases from J, with 9 bases in between. Looked up from germline, CDR1 is MNHEY and CDR2 is SVGAGI. The CDR3 sequence: CASSQTLSGNTIYF. The CDR3 DNA is TGTGCCAGCAGCCAGACACTCTCTGGAAACACCATATATTTT.

V is TRBV28 and J is TRBJ2-5; tentatively, D is TRBD1 (5 bases). CDR1 is MDHEN and CDR2 is SYDVKM in the germline V gene. The CDR3 extends over 15 amino acids. V shed 7 bases and J shed 1 base, with 16 bases lying between them. Here the CDR3 DNA reads TGTGCCAGCACCACCCCGACAGAATTCCAAGAGACCCAGTACTTC. Translating it yields CASTTPTEFQETQYF.

This clone was recorded only once. The rearrangement uses TRBV19 and TRBJ1-5, with D possibly being TRBD1 (5 bases). CDR3 size: 14 residues. The V end was cut by 8 bases, the J end by 11 bases, with 22 bases between. Germline CDR1 is LNHDA and CDR2 is SQIVND (reference sequence). In DNA, the CDR3 is TGTGCCAGTGAGAATGGGGGGGGGAAAGGAGCCCAGCATTTT. It translates to CASENGGGKGAQHF. The full variable domain, rest sourced from reference TRBV19 and TRBJ1-5, is DGGITQSPKYLFRKEGQNVTLSCEQNLNHDAMYWYRQDPGQGLRLIYYSQIVNDFQKGDIAEGYSVSREKKESFPLTVTSAQKNPTAFYLCASENGGGKGAQHFGDGTRLSIL.